Presented here are 20 T cell receptor beta chains from one specimen sequenced in a study of blood T cell repertoires in COVID-19. This table comes from immunoSEQ multiplex PCR, and its TCRdb copy is limited to in-frame clones, with some not included. This sample yields roughly 280,000 clones, of which roughly 84% are seen a single time; 4.2% belongs to the top ten. Material for sequencing was peripheral blood. The source of these receptors is a man between 60 and 75 years old with acute or convalescent COVID-19.

The chain couples TRBV27 to TRBJ2-7, with D possibly being TRBD1 (5 bases). Deletions cut 5 bases from V and 6 bases from J, with 14 bases between. CDR3 length equals 13 residues. Germline loops: CDR1 MNHEY, CDR2 SMNVEV (reference sequence). CDR3 loop: CASSPWTRGEQYF. DNA of the CDR3: TGTGCCAGCAGTCCCTGGACACGTGGCGAGCAGTACTTC.

This clone was recorded once. The chain couples TRBV10-2 to TRBJ1-2, with D perhaps matching TRBD1 (5 bases). With 8 bases removed from V and 0 bases from J, the gap between germline ends came to 13 bases. The CDR3 is made up of 14 amino acids. Germline V lookup: CDR1 WSHSY, CDR2 SAAADI. The chain's CDR3 is CASRSTATNYGYTF. The CDR3 region has the DNA TGCGCCAGCCGGTCGACAGCAACTAACTATGGCTACACCTTC.

The chain carries TRBV27 and TRBJ2-7; maybe TRBD1 (6 bases). CDR3 length: 16 amino acids. V was shortened by 0 bases and J by 3 bases, with 15 bases between the two germline ends. CDR1 and CDR2 from the germline V gene are MNHEY and SMNVEV (reference sequence). The CDR3 DNA reads as TGTGCCAGCAGTTTATCGGGGGCGACCTTGGTCTACGAGCAGTACTTC. This sequence encodes CASSLSGATLVYEQYF.

The chain uses TRBV4-3 and TRBJ2-7; 8 nucleotides align to TRBD1. With V trimmed by 5 bases and J by 1 base, 10 bases remained unmatched. There are 16 residues in the CDR3. Germline V gene sequence: CDR1 LGHNA, CDR2 YSLEER. Here the CDR3 reads CASSYSGTGESYEQYF. The CDR3 DNA sequence: TGCGCCAGCAGCTATTCCGGGACAGGAGAGTCCTACGAGCAGTACTTC.

The rearrangement joins TRBV10-2 to TRBJ2-7; 7 positions match TRBD2. This CDR3 comprises 13 residues. In germline, CDR1 is WSHSY, CDR2 SAAADI. The J segment lost 5 bases and the V segment lost 4 bases, leaving 5 bases of the junction unmatched. The CDR3 region is CASSVGGSDEQYF. In nucleotides, the CDR3 is TGCGCCAGCAGTGTAGGCGGGAGCGACGAGCAGTACTTC.

The V and J genes are TRBV10-1 and TRBJ2-1; 10 bases fit TRBD2. V dropped 0 bases and J dropped 3; count of bases not matched to a gene: 2. The CDR3 is 16 residues long. CDR1 and CDR2 (germline): WNHNN, SYGVQD (reference sequence). The CDR3 region is CASSESERGGYNEQFF. The CDR3 DNA reads TGCGCCAGCAGTGAGTCGGAGCGGGGGGGCTACAATGAGCAGTTCTTC.

This rearrangement joins TRBV19 to TRBJ2-7; 7 bases align to TRBD2. J gave up 2 bases and V 6 bases, and 7 bases lay outside the gene matches. The CDR3 is 14 residues long. The germline V gene encodes CDR1 LNHDA and CDR2 SQIVND (reference sequence). The CDR3 sequence: CASRETSLPYEQYF. Written as DNA, the CDR3 is TGTGCCAGTAGAGAGACTAGCTTACCCTACGAGCAGTACTTC.

This clone was recorded once. The chain has TRBV7-9 and TRBJ1-1; weak D call: TRBD1 (6 bases). Germline lookup yields CDR1 SEHNR and CDR2 FQNEAQ (reference sequence). This CDR3 is 16 amino acids long. Trimming stripped 5 bases from V and 4 bases from J, with 20 bases between. The CDR3 nucleotides are TGTGCCAGCAGCGCTTCAACAGGGTTTCGGCGCACTGAAGCTTTCTTT. Translating gives CASSASTGFRRTEAFF.

The chain employs TRBV27 and TRBJ2-1; D unclear. The CDR3 is 14 residues long. Looked up from germline, CDR1 is MNHEY and CDR2 is SMNVEV (reference sequence). Deletions cut 3 bases from V and 5 bases from J, with 11 bases between. The CDR3 spells CASSFFHTNNEQFF. CDR3 nucleotide sequence: TGTGCCAGCAGTTTCTTCCACACCAACAATGAGCAGTTCTTC.

The CDR3 loop is CASSQEGAGGIYGYTF. DNA for the CDR3: TGTGCCAGCAGCCAAGAGGGGGCAGGGGGCATCTATGGCTACACCTTC. The chain uses TRBV3-1 (or the pseudogene TRBV3-2) and TRBJ1-2; TRBD1 agrees at 8 bases. The CDR3 spans 16 residues. V dropped 0 bases and J dropped 4; count of bases not matched to a gene: 7. The germline V gene encodes CDR1 LGHDT and CDR2 YNNKEL (reference sequence).

This clone was observed a single time. This chain uses TRBV3-1 (or the pseudogene TRBV3-2) with TRBJ1-2; 8 bases line up with TRBD1. V was pared by 2 bases and J by 10 bases, with 6 bases of the junction left unmatched. Germline lookup yields CDR1 LGHDT and CDR2 YNNKEL (reference sequence). The CDR3 contains 13 residues. CDR3 amino acids: CASSQTGGGPYTF. The CDR3 nucleotides are TGTGCCAGCAGCCAAACAGGGGGGGGCCCCTACACCTTC.

The chain recombines TRBV5-1 with TRBJ2-2, with 9 bases lining up with TRBD2. V lost 1 base and J lost 3; bases outside the gene matches: 10. Germline assignment: CDR1 SGHRS and CDR2 YFSETQ. There are 18 residues in the CDR3. The CDR3 here is CASSLSPAGGTYTGELFF. The CDR3 DNA follows: TGCGCCAGCAGCTTGTCTCCAGCGGGGGGTACTTACACCGGGGAGCTGTTTTTT.

The chain joins TRBV7-9 to TRBJ2-2; TRBD2 is a possible D gene (5 bases). V lost 5 bases and J 3 bases, leaving 13 bases between the germline ends. Germline CDR1 and CDR2: SEHNR and FQNEAQ (reference sequence). The length of the CDR3 is 15 residues. This chain's CDR3 is CASSARGLDTGELFF. Here the CDR3 DNA reads TGTGCCAGCAGCGCTCGGGGTCTTGACACCGGGGAGCTGTTTTTT.

The chain recombines TRBV7-8 with TRBJ1-5; possibly TRBD1 for D (6 bases). This CDR3 comprises 15 residues. From germline, CDR1 is SGHVS and CDR2 FQNEAQ. V gave up 1 base and J gave up 6 bases, with 13 bases separating them. CDR3 sequence (DNA): TGTGCCAGCAGCTTAGTCAGGGGCTACGCTCAGCCCCAGCATTTT. This translates into CASSLVRGYAQPQHF.

The chain links TRBV10-3 to TRBJ2-3, with TRBD2 matching 8 bases. The junction had 15 bases not matched to a gene; V was cut back by 11 bases and J by 2 bases. From germline, CDR1 is ENHRY and CDR2 SYGVKD. This CDR3 comprises 16 residues. The CDR3 DNA reads TGTGCCGCCCGCGGGGGCGGGGGGCTCACCACAGATACGCAGTATTTT. Translating gives CAARGGGGLTTDTQYF.

The chain uses TRBV19 and TRBJ1-5; maybe TRBD1 (5 bases). CDR3 length equals 15 residues. Looked up from germline, CDR1 is LNHDA and CDR2 is SQIVND (reference sequence). The V end lost 8 bases, the J end lost 6 bases, and 20 bases lay between the germline ends. The CDR3 loop is CASCKTQGGGQPQHF. The CDR3 bases are TGTGCCAGTTGCAAAACCCAGGGAGGAGGTCAGCCCCAGCATTTT. The complete variable domain, with remaining parts taken from reference TRBV19 and TRBJ1-5, reads DGGITQSPKYLFRKEGQNVTLSCEQNLNHDAMYWYRQDPGQGLRLIYYSQIVNDFQKGDIAEGYSVSREKKESFPLTVTSAQKNPTAFYLCASCKTQGGGQPQHFGDGTRLSIL.

This clone showed up just once. The chain couples TRBV6-5 to TRBJ1-2; 7 positions agree with TRBD1. CDR1 is MNHEY and CDR2 is SVGAGI in the germline V gene. The J segment lost 5 bases and the V segment lost 6 bases, leaving 12 bases of the junction unmatched. The CDR3 covers 15 residues. The CDR3 DNA follows: TGTGCCAGCAGCAGAATATTCCGGGACAGTTATGGCTACACCTTC. Its protein is CASSRIFRDSYGYTF.

The J gene is TRBJ2-5, the V gene TRBV18; 7 nucleotides agree with TRBD1. Germline V lookup: CDR1 KGHSH, CDR2 LQKENI. The CDR3 length is 15 residues. Trimming removed 2 bases from V and 5 bases from J; junction bases left unmatched: 8. CDR3 nucleotide sequence: TGTGCCAGCTCACCAGAGACAGGGAAGGCCGAGACCCAGTACTTC. Translation gives CASSPETGKAETQYF.

The chain carries TRBV18 and TRBJ1-1; D is possibly TRBD1 (6 bases). Trimming removed 3 bases at V and 0 bases at J, with 14 bases between. The CDR3 has 16 amino acids. CDR1 is KGHSH, CDR2 LQKENI, per germline. The CDR3 here is CASSPQGNQMNTEAFF. For the CDR3, the DNA is TGTGCCAGCTCACCTCAGGGGAACCAAATGAACACTGAAGCTTTCTTT. The full variable domain, its missing parts supplied by reference TRBV18 and TRBJ1-1, is NAGVMQNPRHLVRRRGQEARLRCSPMKGHSHVYWYRQLPEEGLKFMVYLQKENIIDESGMPKERFSAEFPKEGPSILRIQQVVRGDSAAYFCASSPQGNQMNTEAFFGQGTRLTVV.

The chain recombines TRBV20-1 with TRBJ1-1; tentatively, D is TRBD1 (6 bases). The germline CDR1 and CDR2 sequences are DFQATT and SNEGSKA (reference sequence). The V end was cut by 6 bases, the J end by 0 bases, with 11 bases between. The CDR3 runs 13 residues. In DNA, the CDR3 is TGCAGTGCAAGTCAGGGGATGAACACTGAAGCTTTCTTT. It translates to CSASQGMNTEAFF.